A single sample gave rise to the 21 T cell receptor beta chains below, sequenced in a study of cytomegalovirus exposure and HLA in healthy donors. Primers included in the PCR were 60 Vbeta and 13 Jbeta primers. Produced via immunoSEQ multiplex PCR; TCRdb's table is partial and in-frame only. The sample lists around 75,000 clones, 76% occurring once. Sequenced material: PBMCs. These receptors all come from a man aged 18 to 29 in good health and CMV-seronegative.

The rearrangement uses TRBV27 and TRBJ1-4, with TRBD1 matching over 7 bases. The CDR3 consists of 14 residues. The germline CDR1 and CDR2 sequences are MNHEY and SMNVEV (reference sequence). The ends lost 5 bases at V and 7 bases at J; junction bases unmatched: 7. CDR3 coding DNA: TGTGCCAGCAGTCAGACAGGGAGGCGTGAAAAACTGTTTTTT. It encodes CASSQTGRREKLFF.

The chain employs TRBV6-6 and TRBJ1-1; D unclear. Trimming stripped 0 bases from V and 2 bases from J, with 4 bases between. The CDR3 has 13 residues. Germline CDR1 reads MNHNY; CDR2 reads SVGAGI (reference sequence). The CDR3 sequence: CASSYSSNTEAFF. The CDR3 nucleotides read TGTGCCAGCAGTTACTCGAGTAACACTGAAGCTTTCTTT.

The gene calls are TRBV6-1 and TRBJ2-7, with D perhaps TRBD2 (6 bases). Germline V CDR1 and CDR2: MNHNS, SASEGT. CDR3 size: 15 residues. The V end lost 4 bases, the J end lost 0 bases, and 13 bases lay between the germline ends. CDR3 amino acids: CASSVGGTLSYEQYF. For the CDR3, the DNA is TGTGCCAGCAGTGTCGGAGGGACGCTCTCCTACGAGCAGTACTTC.

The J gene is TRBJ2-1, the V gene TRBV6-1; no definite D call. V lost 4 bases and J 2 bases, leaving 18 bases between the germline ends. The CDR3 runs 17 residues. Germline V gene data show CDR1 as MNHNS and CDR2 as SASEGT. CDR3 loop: CASSGIVAGGPYNEQFF. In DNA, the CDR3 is TGTGCCAGCAGTGGAATTGTGGCAGGTGGTCCCTACAATGAGCAGTTCTTC.

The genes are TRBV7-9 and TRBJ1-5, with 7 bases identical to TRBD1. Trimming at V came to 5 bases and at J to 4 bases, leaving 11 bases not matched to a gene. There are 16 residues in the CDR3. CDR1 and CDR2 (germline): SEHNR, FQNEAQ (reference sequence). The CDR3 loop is CASSGEDRDPNQPQHF. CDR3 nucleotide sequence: TGTGCCAGCAGCGGCGAAGACAGGGATCCTAATCAGCCCCAGCATTTT.

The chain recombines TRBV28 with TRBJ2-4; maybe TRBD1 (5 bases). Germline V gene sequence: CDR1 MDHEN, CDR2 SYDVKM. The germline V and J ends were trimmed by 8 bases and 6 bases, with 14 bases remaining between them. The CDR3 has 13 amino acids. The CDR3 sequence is CASYGRAPNIQYF. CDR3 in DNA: TGTGCCAGCTACGGCAGGGCCCCAAACATTCAGTACTTC.

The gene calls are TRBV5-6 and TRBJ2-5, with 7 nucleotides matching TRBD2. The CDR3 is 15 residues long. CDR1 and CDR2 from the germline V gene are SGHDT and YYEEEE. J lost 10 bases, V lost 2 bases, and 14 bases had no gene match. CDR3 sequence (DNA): TGTGCCAGCAGCTTACCGGCGGGGGTACCGGGGGGCCAGTACTTC. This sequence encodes CASSLPAGVPGGQYF.

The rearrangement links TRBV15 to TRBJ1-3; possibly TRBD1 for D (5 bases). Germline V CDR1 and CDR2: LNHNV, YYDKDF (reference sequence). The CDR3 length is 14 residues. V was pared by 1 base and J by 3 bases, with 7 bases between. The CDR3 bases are TGTGCCACCAGCAGAGGGGGGGTTGGAAACACCATATATTTT. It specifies CATSRGGVGNTIYF.

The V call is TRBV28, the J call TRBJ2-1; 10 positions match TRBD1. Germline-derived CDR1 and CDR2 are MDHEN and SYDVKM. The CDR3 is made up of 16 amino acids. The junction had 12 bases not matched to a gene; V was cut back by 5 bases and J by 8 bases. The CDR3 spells CASSPDRDRGSHEQFF. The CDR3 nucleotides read TGTGCCAGCAGTCCCGACCGGGACAGGGGATCCCATGAGCAGTTCTTC.

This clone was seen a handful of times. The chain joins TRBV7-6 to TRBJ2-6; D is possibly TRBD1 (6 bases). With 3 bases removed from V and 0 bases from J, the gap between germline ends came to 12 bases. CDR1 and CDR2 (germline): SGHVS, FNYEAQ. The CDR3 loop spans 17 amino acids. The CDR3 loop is CASSFETGLSGANVLTF. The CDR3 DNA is TGTGCCAGCAGCTTTGAGACAGGTCTCTCTGGGGCCAACGTCCTGACTTTC.

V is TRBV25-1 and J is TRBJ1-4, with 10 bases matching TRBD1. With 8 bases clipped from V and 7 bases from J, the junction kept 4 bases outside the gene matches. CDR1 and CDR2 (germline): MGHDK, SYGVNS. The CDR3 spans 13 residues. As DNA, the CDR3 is TGTGCCAGCCGGACAGGGGGTGGTGAAAAACTGTTTTTT. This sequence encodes CASRTGGGEKLFF.

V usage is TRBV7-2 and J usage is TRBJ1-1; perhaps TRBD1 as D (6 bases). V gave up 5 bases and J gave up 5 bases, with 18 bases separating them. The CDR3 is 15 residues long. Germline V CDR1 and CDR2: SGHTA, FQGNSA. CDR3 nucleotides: TGTGCCAGCAGCCGTCGAGCGGGGGCGTGGACTGAAGCTTTCTTT. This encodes CASSRRAGAWTEAFF.

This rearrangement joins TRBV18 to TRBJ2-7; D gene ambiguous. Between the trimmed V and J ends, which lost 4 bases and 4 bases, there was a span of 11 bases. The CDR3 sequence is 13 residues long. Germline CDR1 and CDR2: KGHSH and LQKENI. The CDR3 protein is CASSQLADYEQYV. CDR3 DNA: TGTGCCAGCTCACAACTGGCGGATTACGAGCAGTACGTC.

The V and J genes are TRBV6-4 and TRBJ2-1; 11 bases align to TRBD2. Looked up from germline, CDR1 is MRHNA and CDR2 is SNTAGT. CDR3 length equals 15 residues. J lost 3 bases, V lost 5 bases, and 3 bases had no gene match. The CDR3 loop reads CASSLTSGGYNEQFF. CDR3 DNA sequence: TGTGCCAGCAGTCTCACTAGCGGGGGCTACAATGAGCAGTTCTTC.

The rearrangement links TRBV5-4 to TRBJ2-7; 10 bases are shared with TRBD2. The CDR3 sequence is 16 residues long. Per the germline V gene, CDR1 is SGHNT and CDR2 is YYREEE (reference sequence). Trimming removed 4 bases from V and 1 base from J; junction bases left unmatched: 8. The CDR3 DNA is TGTGCCAGCAGCGAATCGCCGGGACTAGCGTCCTACGAGCAGTACGTC. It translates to CASSESPGLASYEQYV.

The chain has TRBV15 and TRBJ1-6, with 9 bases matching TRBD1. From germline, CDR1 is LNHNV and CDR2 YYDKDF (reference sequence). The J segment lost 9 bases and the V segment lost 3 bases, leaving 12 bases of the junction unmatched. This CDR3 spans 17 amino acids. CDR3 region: CATSRAMGQGGGSPLHF. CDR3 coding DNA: TGTGCCACCAGCAGGGCCATGGGACAGGGAGGGGGTTCACCCCTCCACTTT.

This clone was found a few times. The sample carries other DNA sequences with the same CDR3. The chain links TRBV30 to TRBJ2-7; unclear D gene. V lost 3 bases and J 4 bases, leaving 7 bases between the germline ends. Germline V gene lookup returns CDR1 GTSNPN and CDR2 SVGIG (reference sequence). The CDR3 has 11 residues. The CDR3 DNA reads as TGTGCCTGGAGAAGTAGTTACGAGCAGTACTTC. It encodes CAWRSSYEQYF.

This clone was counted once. In nucleotides, the CDR3 is TGTGCCAGCAGCTTAGGGGACTACAACACCGGGGAGCTGTTTTTT. This sequence encodes CASSLGDYNTGELFF. The rearrangement uses TRBV7-2 and TRBJ2-2, with TRBD2 identical over 7 bases. V was clipped by 1 base and J by 2 bases; unmatched bases: 1. The germline V gene has CDR1 SGHTA and CDR2 FQGNSA. This CDR3 has 15 residues.

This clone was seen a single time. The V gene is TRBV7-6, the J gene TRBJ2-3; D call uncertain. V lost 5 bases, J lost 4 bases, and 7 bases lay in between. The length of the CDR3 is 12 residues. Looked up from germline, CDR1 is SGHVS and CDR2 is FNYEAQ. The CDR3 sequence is CASSPEADTQYF. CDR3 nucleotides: TGTGCCAGCAGCCCAGAGGCAGATACGCAGTATTTT.

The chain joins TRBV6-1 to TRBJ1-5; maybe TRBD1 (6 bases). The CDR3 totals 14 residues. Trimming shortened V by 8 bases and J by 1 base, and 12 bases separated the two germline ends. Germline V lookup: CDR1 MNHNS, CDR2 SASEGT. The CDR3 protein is CASLDSTSNQPQHF. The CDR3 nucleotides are TGTGCCAGCTTGGACAGTACGAGCAATCAGCCCCAGCATTTT.

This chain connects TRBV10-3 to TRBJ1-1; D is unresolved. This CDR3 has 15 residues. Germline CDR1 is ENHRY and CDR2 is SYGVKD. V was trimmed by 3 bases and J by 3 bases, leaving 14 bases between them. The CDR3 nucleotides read TGTGCCATCAGTGACGTATTCCGGGTTGACACTGAAGCTTTCTTT. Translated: CAISDVFRVDTEAFF.